This TCR beta chain appears in the sequencing data of a study of T cells after posttransplantation cyclophosphamide. Busulfan-fludarabine conditioning, marrow transplant, and cyclophosphamide on days +3 and +4 were administered. Sequenced by immunoSEQ multiplex PCR; TCRdb stores in-frame clones only, minus some. The sample carries 4,600 or so clones, roughly 82% recorded once. This clone was counted a single time. Its antigen is still unknown. Study results and caveats: Skin or GI-infiltrating T cells shared few TRB sequences with blood.

Per germline, CDR1 SGHAT and CDR2 FQNNGV. The CDR3 covers 14 residues. The genes are TRBV11-2 and TRBJ2-5; 8 bases are shared with TRBD1. The J call is doubtful: the DNA matches TRBJ2-7 better. The material was PBMCs, obtained 86 days after allogeneic stem cell transplant with posttransplant cyclophosphamide. This clonotype originated in a male patient aged 45 to 59 who received an allogeneic stem cell transplant from an unrelated donor, was CMV-positive, and had acute GVHD only. Some of the T cells might come from the graft donor. The chain's CDR3 is CASSVTGVSYEQYF. CDR3 DNA sequence: TGTGCCAGCAGCGTGACAGGGGTCTCCTACGAGCAGTACTTC.